One and the same sample provided the 6 T cell receptor beta chains below, sequenced in a study of T cell responses to AZD1222 COVID-19 vaccine. Repertoires were generated with immunoSEQ multiplex PCR, while TCRdb's copy carries only in-frame clones and drops some. The top ten hold under 6% of the sample, which has approximately 160,000 clones, roughly 94% seen once. The sequenced sample was peripheral blood, obtained 28 days after the second AZD1222 dose. Source of these receptors: an adult who received the AZD1222 COVID-19 vaccine.

The CDR3 reads CASSQGGPSGNEQFF. In DNA form, the CDR3 reads TGTGCCAGCAGCCAAGGGGGCCCCAGCGGTAATGAGCAGTTCTTC. The rearrangement joins TRBV3-1 (or the pseudogene TRBV3-2) to TRBJ2-1; D assignment may be TRBD1 or TRBD2 (5 bases each). CDR3 length equals 15 residues. Trimming took off 1 base at V and 7 bases at J, with 14 bases between the two ends. The germline CDR1 and CDR2 sequences are LGHDT and YNNKEL (reference sequence).

The J gene is TRBJ1-4, the V gene TRBV5-1, with TRBD1 matching over 7 bases. Germline V CDR1 and CDR2: SGHRS, YFSETQ. J was trimmed by 1 base and V by 4 bases; bases with no gene match: 1. The CDR3 length is 14 residues. CDR3 nucleotides: TGCGCCAGCAGCGACAGGGAAACTAATGAAAAACTGTTTTTT. Its translation: CASSDRETNEKLFF. The full variable domain, its missing parts supplied by reference TRBV5-1 and TRBJ1-4, is KAGVTQTPRYLIKTRGQQVTLSCSPISGHRSVSWYQQTPGQGLQFLFEYFSETQRNKGNFPGRFSGRQFSNSRSEMNVSTLELGDSALYLCASSDRETNEKLFFGSGTQLSVL.

This clone was found a few times. This chain uses TRBV5-1 with TRBJ1-6, with TRBD1 identical over 7 bases. V gave up 4 bases and J gave up 5 bases; unmatched junction bases: 6. The CDR3 is 15 amino acids. Looked up from germline, CDR1 is SGHRS and CDR2 is YFSETQ. The CDR3 sequence: CASSPRDSDNSPLHF. CDR3 DNA: TGCGCCAGCAGCCCGAGGGACAGTGATAATTCACCCCTCCACTTT.

J is TRBJ2-5 and V is TRBV5-4, with a weak D call TRBD2 (5 bases). Trimming left V 3 bases short and J 2 bases short, with 8 bases between. This CDR3 has 13 residues. Germline CDR1 and CDR2: SGHNT and YYREEE (reference sequence). CDR3 amino acids: CASSWPGQETQYF. The CDR3 nucleotides are TGTGCCAGCAGCTGGCCGGGGCAAGAGACCCAGTACTTC.

V gene TRBV10-3 combines with J gene TRBJ1-1; D is unresolved. The length of the CDR3 is 11 residues. Germline loops: CDR1 ENHRY, CDR2 SYGVKD. The ends were cut back, 2 bases at V and 3 bases at J, with 1 base in the middle. The CDR3 DNA reads as TGTGCCATCAGTGAGGACACTGAAGCTTTCTTT. This sequence encodes CAISEDTEAFF.

The rearrangement links TRBV9 to TRBJ1-2; D unclear. Germline V lookup: CDR1 SGDLS, CDR2 YYNGEE. V shed 5 bases and J shed 2 bases, with 4 bases lying between them. The CDR3 sequence is 11 residues long. CDR3 nucleotide sequence: TGTGCCAGCAGGGGGAACTATGGCTACACCTTC. Its translation is CASRGNYGYTF.